This is a list of T cell receptor beta chains from one sample in a study of blood T cell repertoires in COVID-19. Profiling relied on immunoSEQ multiplex PCR, and the TCRdb table lists in-frame clones only, not all of them. The sample shows about 270,000 clones, about 90% of them seen only once. The sequenced material came from PBMCs or T cells enriched from blood (not recorded which). These receptor sequences come from a woman in her sixties or seventies who had recovered from COVID-19. CDR3s include the opening cysteine and the closing phenylalanine or tryptophan. A D gene is named only where the DNA matches it firmly. The size entry is marked missing in some rows and otherwise reads once, few, many or a size class.

clone size,V gene,D gene,J gene,CDR3 protein,CDR3 DNA
-,TRBV6-2/TRBV6-3,-,TRBJ1-5,CASSYIRAAQPQHF,TGTGCCAGCAGTTACATCAGGGCGGCTCAGCCCCAGCATTTT
-,TRBV3-1/TRBV3-2,-,TRBJ1-2,CASTSEGSGYTF,TGTGCCAGCACCTCAGAGGGCAGTGGCTACACCTTC
-,TRBV7-3,-,TRBJ1-2,CASSFFSVVNYGYTF,TGTGCCAGCAGCTTCTTTTCCGTCGTTAACTATGGCTACACCTTC
-,TRBV14,TRBD2,TRBJ2-1,CASSGLADLSSYNEQFF,TGTGCCAGCAGTGGTCTAGCGGACCTGAGCTCCTACAATGAGCAGTTCTTC
once,TRBV5-1,-,TRBJ1-5,CASIGPGGGNQPQHF,TGCGCCAGCATTGGCCCTGGGGGGGGGAATCAGCCCCAGCATTTT
-,TRBV1,-,TRBJ1-2,CTSSLMTGDLLYGYTF,TGCACCAGCAGCCTCATGACAGGAGACCTCCTTTATGGCTACACCTTC
-,TRBV18,TRBD1,TRBJ2-3,CASSPPPFTSRGPTDTQYF,TGTGCCAGCTCACCACCTCCTTTCACTTCAAGGGGGCCCACAGATACGCAGTATTTT
-,TRBV2,-,TRBJ1-1,CASSEDFRDILTEAFF,TGTGCCAGCAGTGAAGATTTCCGGGACATTCTTACTGAAGCTTTCTTT
-,TRBV4-2,-,TRBJ1-6,CASSQGTPGSPLHF,TGTGCCAGCAGCCAAGGTACGCCTGGCTCACCCCTCCACTTT
-,TRBV2,-,TRBJ1-4,CASLGNEKLFF,TGTGCCAGCCTCGGTAATGAAAAACTGTTTTTT
-,TRBV27,TRBD2,TRBJ2-1,CASTPTSGSYNEQFF,TGTGCCAGCACCCCGACTAGCGGGAGCTACAATGAGCAGTTCTTC
-,TRBV28,-,TRBJ1-5,CAISNEVSNQPQHF,TGTGCCATATCGAACGAGGTGAGCAATCAGCCCCAGCATTTT
-,TRBV7-9,TRBD1,TRBJ2-7,CASSYRQGPYEQYF,TGTGCCAGCAGCTACAGACAGGGGCCCTACGAGCAGTACTTC
-,TRBV3-1/TRBV3-2,-,TRBJ2-1,CASSLSYEQFF,TGTGCCAGCAGCCTTAGTTATGAGCAGTTCTTC
-,TRBV6-5,TRBD1,TRBJ2-3,CASRQQGAGDTQYF,TGTGCCAGCAGACAACAGGGGGCAGGGGATACGCAGTATTTT
-,TRBV4-1,TRBD2,TRBJ2-1,CASSLFGGSSYNEQFF,TGCGCCAGCAGCCTTTTTGGCGGGAGCTCCTACAATGAGCAGTTCTTC
-,TRBV2,-,TRBJ1-5,CASGQGGGYQPQHF,TGTGCCAGCGGACAAGGGGGAGGGTATCAGCCCCAGCATTTT
-,TRBV5-4,-,TRBJ1-1,CASSLAKGGNTEAFF,TGTGCCAGCAGCTTGGCCAAAGGAGGGAACACTGAAGCTTTCTTT
-,TRBV7-9,-,TRBJ2-2,CASSRGFGLKGNTGELFF,TGTGCCAGCAGTCGAGGGTTCGGGTTAAAGGGAAACACCGGGGAGCTGTTTTTT
-,TRBV28,TRBD1,TRBJ2-2,CASSPGGGELFF,TGTGCCAGCAGCCCAGGGGGCGGGGAGCTGTTTTTT
-,TRBV14,TRBD1,TRBJ1-1,CASSQFPGQGTEAFF,TGTGCCAGCAGCCAATTCCCGGGACAGGGCACCGAAGCTTTCTTT
-,TRBV24-1,TRBD1,TRBJ2-5,CATSETTGAGETQYF,TGTGCCACCAGTGAGACTACAGGGGCCGGAGAGACCCAGTACTTC
-,TRBV28,-,TRBJ1-2,CASSPLGVVNHGYTF,TGTGCCAGCAGTCCCTTAGGGGTAGTAAACCATGGCTACACCTTC
few,TRBV28,TRBD2,TRBJ2-1,CASSLTSGIYNEQFF,TGTGCCAGCAGTCTTACTAGCGGTATTTACAATGAGCAGTTCTTC